This T cell receptor (beta chain) was sequenced during a study of kidney transplant recipient with SARS-CoV-2 infection. In its sample, this clonotype was seen many times. TCRdb re-analysed the reads in MiXCR, keeping a single row per CDR3 protein. The sample lists approximately 250,000 distinct CDR3 sequences, 25% to 35% occurring once. The receptor's source is a male patient in his thirties who had COVID-19 and was a kidney transplant recipient. A share of the T cells may be of graft donor origin. Sequencing used a blood sample, obtained at baseline and on day 111 from a kidney transplant recipient.

CDR3 in amino acids: CASSPGYSHGKTYGYTF. Written as DNA, the CDR3 is TGTGCCAGCAGTCCAGGGTACTCACACGGAAAGACCTATGGCTACACCTTC. The V and J genes are TRBV6-4 and TRBJ1-2; the D gene is possibly TRBD1 (5 bases). Trimming shortened V by 5 bases and J by 4 bases, and 23 bases separated the two germline ends. The CDR3 is 17 residues long. Germline V gene data show CDR1 as MRHNA and CDR2 as SNTAGT.